A single sample is the source of the 28 T cell receptor beta chains below, sequenced in a study of blood T cell repertoires in COVID-19. TCRdb keeps only in-frame clones here, not all; method: immunoSEQ multiplex PCR. Seen here are about 250,000 clones, more than 70% observed once, and the top ten hold roughly 8.8%. Sequencing used peripheral blood. Receptors originate from a middle-aged man with active or convalescent COVID-19.

V gene TRBV6-2 or TRBV6-3 combines with J gene TRBJ2-3, with TRBD1 identical over 9 bases. The germline V gene has CDR1 MNHEY and CDR2 SVGEGT. The CDR3 totals 16 residues. V gave up 6 bases and J gave up 2 bases; unmatched junction bases: 9. For the CDR3, the DNA is TGTGCCAGCAGCCCTCTTGGGGACAGGGCCACAGATACGCAGTATTTT. Translated: CASSPLGDRATDTQYF.

The rearrangement joins TRBV9 to TRBJ2-3; 7 nucleotides match TRBD1. The V gene end was trimmed by 2 bases and the J gene end by 8 bases; junction bases not matched to a gene: 5. The CDR3 is 13 residues long. In germline, CDR1 is SGDLS, CDR2 YYNGEE. The CDR3 is CASSVQGDGTQYF. In DNA, the CDR3 is TGTGCCAGCAGCGTGCAGGGGGACGGTACGCAGTATTTT.

The chain employs TRBV7-6 and TRBJ2-3; 10 nucleotides agree with TRBD2. Germline lookup yields CDR1 SGHVS and CDR2 FNYEAQ. The CDR3 length is 14 residues. J lost 5 bases, V lost 5 bases, and 4 bases had no gene match. The CDR3, as DNA: TGTGCCAGCAGCAGGGGACTAGCGCAAGATACGCAGTATTTT. Translation: CASSRGLAQDTQYF.

This clone has a single count. The rearrangement uses TRBV5-1 and TRBJ2-2; D might be TRBD1 (5 bases). This CDR3 comprises 14 residues. Trimming shortened V by 1 base and J by 6 bases, and 10 bases separated the two germline ends. Germline values: CDR1 SGHRS, CDR2 YFSETQ. Here the CDR3 reads CASSLQGYAGELFF. The CDR3 DNA is TGCGCCAGCAGCTTGCAGGGTTATGCCGGGGAGCTGTTTTTT. The complete variable domain, with remaining parts taken from reference TRBV5-1 and TRBJ2-2, reads KAGVTQTPRYLIKTRGQQVTLSCSPISGHRSVSWYQQTPGQGLQFLFEYFSETQRNKGNFPGRFSGRQFSNSRSEMNVSTLELGDSALYLCASSLQGYAGELFFGEGSRLTVL.

The chain is built from TRBV10-3 and TRBJ2-2; D remains unclear. Trimming removed 6 bases at V and 4 bases at J, with 12 bases between. Germline V gives CDR1 ENHRY, CDR2 SYGVKD. The CDR3 contains 14 residues. The CDR3 here is CAIRGGSSTGELFF. The CDR3 coding sequence is TGTGCCATCAGGGGTGGTAGCTCCACCGGGGAGCTGTTTTTT.

V and J are TRBV19 and TRBJ2-3; TRBD2 might be the D (7 bases). The CDR3 covers 18 residues. V lost 3 bases to trimming and J lost 4 bases, with 23 bases between them. Germline V CDR1 and CDR2: LNHDA, SQIVND (reference sequence). CDR3 coding DNA: TGTGCCAGTAGTATCTGGGGGGGCTCAGGCCGACTTTCAGATACGCAGTATTTT. It specifies CASSIWGGSGRLSDTQYF.

Here the CDR3 DNA reads TGCAGCGCCCGGGGAGGGTTGTCCACTGGAAACACCATATATTTT. Translating it yields CSARGGLSTGNTIYF. The chain combines TRBV29-1 with TRBJ1-3; D remains ambiguous. Trimming took 7 bases from V and 2 from J, leaving 18 bases between them. Germline values: CDR1 SQVTM, CDR2 ANQGSEA. The CDR3 contains 15 residues.

A few counts support this clone. The chain combines TRBV12-5 with TRBJ1-5; 9 bases fit TRBD1. J was trimmed by 4 bases and V by 7 bases; bases with no gene match: 5. CDR3 length: 14 residues. Per the germline V gene, CDR1 is LGHNT and CDR2 is FRNRAP. CDR3 in DNA: TGTGCTAGTGCCGGGACAGGGATGAATCAGCCCCAGCATTTT. This encodes CASAGTGMNQPQHF. Based on the CDR3 plus reference TRBV12-5 and TRBJ1-5, the full variable domain is DARVTQTPRHKVTEMGQEVTMRCQPILGHNTVFWYRQTMMQGLELLAYFRNRAPLDDSGMPKDRFSAEMPDATLATLKIQPSEPRDSAVYFCASAGTGMNQPQHFGDGTRLSIL.

The chain is built from TRBV29-1 and TRBJ1-2; perhaps TRBD1 as D (6 bases). Trimming took 2 bases from V and 3 from J, leaving 10 bases between them. The CDR3 totals 13 residues. CDR1 and CDR2 from the germline V gene are SQVTM and ANQGSEA. The CDR3 protein is CSVELGQHYGYTF. The CDR3 DNA reads TGCAGCGTTGAATTAGGACAGCACTATGGCTACACCTTC.

The gene calls are TRBV19 and TRBJ1-5, with 10 bases identical to TRBD1. Trimming removed 7 bases from V and 5 bases from J; junction bases left unmatched: 5. From germline, CDR1 is LNHDA and CDR2 SQIVND (reference sequence). This CDR3 comprises 14 residues. The CDR3, as DNA: TGTGCCAGTAATCCGGACAGGGGGTATCAGCCCCAGCATTTT. Residues: CASNPDRGYQPQHF.

This chain connects TRBV2 to TRBJ2-1; 10 bases map to TRBD1. Trimming at V came to 5 bases and at J to 6 bases, leaving 7 bases not matched to a gene. Germline values: CDR1 SNHLY, CDR2 FYNNEI. The CDR3 loop spans 15 amino acids. The CDR3 region is CASSKGQGERNEQFF. CDR3 in DNA: TGTGCCAGCAGTAAAGGACAGGGGGAGCGCAATGAGCAGTTCTTC.

The chain joins TRBV7-9 to TRBJ2-1; 8 bases are a match to TRBD1. This CDR3 is 15 amino acids long. J lost 3 bases, V lost 2 bases, and 3 bases had no gene match. The germline CDR1 and CDR2 sequences are SEHNR and FQNEAQ (reference sequence). The DNA of the CDR3 is TGTGCCAGCAGCTTACAGGGGGCGGGCTACAATGAGCAGTTCTTC. Protein product: CASSLQGAGYNEQFF.

The rearrangement uses TRBV7-6 and TRBJ1-3; 7 bases agree with TRBD1. V lost 0 bases and J lost 2; bases outside the gene matches: 7. Germline V gene sequence: CDR1 SGHVS, CDR2 FNYEAQ. The length of the CDR3 is 17 residues. The CDR3 nucleotides are TGTGCCAGCAGCTTAGCCATACTGACAGGGACTGGAAACACCATATATTTT. Translation gives CASSLAILTGTGNTIYF. The variable domain in full, completed from reference TRBV7-6 and TRBJ1-3, reads GAGVSQSPRYKVTKRGQDVALRCDPISGHVSLYWYRQALGQGPEFLTYFNYEAQQDKSGLPNDRFSAERPEGSISTLTIQRTEQRDSAMYRCASSLAILTGTGNTIYFGEGSWLTVV.

The V gene is TRBV12-3 or TRBV12-4, the J gene TRBJ1-2; D perhaps matches TRBD1 (6 bases). The CDR3 covers 12 residues. Trimming took 6 bases from V and 7 from J, leaving 12 bases between them. CDR3: CASSGTRGGYTF. The CDR3 nucleotides read TGTGCCAGCAGCGGGACACGGGGTGGCTACACCTTC.

The chain joins TRBV9 to TRBJ2-7; 7 bases align to TRBD1. Per germline, CDR1 SGDLS and CDR2 YYNGEE. V lost 0 bases to trimming and J lost 5 bases; unmatched junction nucleotides: 8. The CDR3 length is 15 residues. CDR3 sequence: CASSVEQGGRDEQYF. DNA for the CDR3: TGTGCCAGCAGCGTAGAGCAAGGGGGCAGGGACGAGCAGTACTTC.

The genes are TRBV5-6 and TRBJ1-1, with D hard to call. The CDR3 extends over 14 amino acids. The germline V and J ends were trimmed by 4 bases and 4 bases, with 14 bases remaining between them. Germline-derived CDR1 and CDR2 are SGHDT and YYEEEE. CDR3 sequence (DNA): TGTGCCAGCAGCCCTGCCCAAGGAGGCACTGAAGCTTTCTTT. It is translated as CASSPAQGGTEAFF.

This chain joins TRBV9 and TRBJ2-3; 12 bases fit TRBD2. This CDR3 is 16 amino acids long. After removal of 4 bases from V and 6 bases from J, the junction contained 9 bases not matched to a gene. Per the germline V gene, CDR1 is SGDLS and CDR2 is YYNGEE. The CDR3 DNA follows: TGTGCCAGCAGCTGGTCTAGCGGGGGGGAATCGGATACGCAGTATTTT. This encodes CASSWSSGGESDTQYF.

The genes are TRBV7-9 and TRBJ2-3, with TRBD2 identical over 15 bases. The CDR3 totals 18 residues. Germline CDR1 is SEHNR and CDR2 is FQNEAQ (reference sequence). The V gene end was trimmed by 5 bases and the J gene end by 2 bases; junction bases not matched to a gene: 8. The CDR3 coding sequence is TGTGCCAGCAGCCCTCCGGGACTAGCGGGGGGTCCCACAGATACGCAGTATTTT. It encodes CASSPPGLAGGPTDTQYF.

CDR3 region: CASSSLAPSGTQYF. The CDR3 DNA sequence: TGTGCCAGCAGCTCCCTAGCGCCCTCGGGGACGCAGTATTTT. The rearrangement uses TRBV5-5 and TRBJ2-3, with D perhaps TRBD2 (6 bases). There are 14 residues in the CDR3. Trimming shortened V by 3 bases and J by 9 bases, and 17 bases separated the two germline ends. CDR1 and CDR2 from the germline V gene are SGHKS and YYEKEE (reference sequence).

The chain links TRBV6-5 to TRBJ1-2; no definite D call. V lost 9 bases to trimming and J lost 4 bases, with 12 bases between them. From germline, CDR1 is MNHEY and CDR2 SVGAGI. This CDR3 region has 12 residues. The CDR3 DNA is TGTGCCAGTCGGGTCGCTGGCTATGGCTACACCTTC. This codes for CASRVAGYGYTF.

This clone occurred a few times. This chain joins TRBV7-9 and TRBJ1-2; D gene uncertain. The CDR3 contains 14 residues. Germline values: CDR1 SEHNR, CDR2 FQNEAQ (reference sequence). V lost 5 bases to trimming and J lost 0 bases, with 10 bases between them. In DNA, the CDR3 is TGTGCCAGCAGCCAGACTGATACTAACTATGGCTACACCTTC. Protein product: CASSQTDTNYGYTF.

The table lists this clone with a count of one. The V call is TRBV6-2 or TRBV6-3, the J call TRBJ2-1; no firm D call. Trimming left V 5 bases short and J 4 bases short, with 3 bases between. Germline CDR1 reads MNHEY; CDR2 reads SVGEGT. The CDR3 is 11 amino acids. The CDR3 DNA reads TGTGCCAGCAGTCTGTACAATGAGCAGTTCTTC. Translation: CASSLYNEQFF.

The rearrangement uses TRBV5-1 and TRBJ1-1, with 9 bases aligning to TRBD1. The CDR3 length is 15 residues. Germline values: CDR1 SGHRS, CDR2 YFSETQ. Trimming took 4 bases from V and 0 from J; bases not matched to a gene: 4. CDR3 DNA: TGCGCCAGCAGCGACGGGACAGGGATGAACACTGAAGCTTTCTTT. Translating it yields CASSDGTGMNTEAFF.

In DNA form, the CDR3 reads TGCAGCGTTGAAGATGCCCAACCGGACAGGGCGAATAGCAATCAGCCCCAGCATTTT. This encodes CSVEDAQPDRANSNQPQHF. The chain is built from TRBV29-1 and TRBJ1-5, with 8 nucleotides matching TRBD1. Trimming at V came to 0 bases and at J to 0 bases, leaving 13 bases not matched to a gene. Per germline, CDR1 SQVTM and CDR2 ANQGSEA. This CDR3 has 19 residues.

The genes are TRBV11-2 and TRBJ1-1; TRBD1 might be the D (5 bases). Trimming cost V 6 bases and J 3 bases, with 8 bases left between them. Germline lookup yields CDR1 SGHAT and CDR2 FQNNGV. The CDR3 length is 12 residues. The CDR3 sequence: CASRLGDTEAFF. DNA of the CDR3: TGTGCCAGCAGGCTAGGGGACACTGAAGCTTTCTTT.

The chain carries TRBV4-1 and TRBJ1-1; tentative D call: TRBD1 (6 bases). The length of the CDR3 is 15 residues. Trimming took 1 base from V and 3 from J, leaving 12 bases between them. CDR1 MGHRA and CDR2 YSYEKL come from the germline V gene. Written as DNA, the CDR3 is TGCGCCAGCAGCCAAGGGTGGGGGCGAGACACTGAAGCTTTCTTT. Its translation: CASSQGWGRDTEAFF.

This clone has a handful of counts. Other DNA sequences of this sample code for an identical CDR3. The gene calls are TRBV4-1 and TRBJ2-7, with TRBD1 matching 10 bases. V shed 1 base and J 2 bases; nucleotides not matched to a gene: 5. There are 16 residues in the CDR3. Germline V gene lookup returns CDR1 MGHRA and CDR2 YSYEKL. The CDR3 coding sequence is TGCGCCAGCAGCCAAGTTTTTGGACAGGGGGCCTACGAGCAGTACTTC. Amino acids: CASSQVFGQGAYEQYF.

The CDR3 nucleotides are TGTGCCTGGAGTCCAAACAGGATGAGCTCTGGAAACACCATATATTTT. Amino acids: CAWSPNRMSSGNTIYF. The rearrangement uses TRBV30 and TRBJ1-3, with D possibly matching TRBD1 (5 bases). CDR3 length: 16 residues. The germline V and J ends were trimmed by 2 bases and 0 bases, with 14 bases remaining between them. CDR1 and CDR2 (germline): GTSNPN, SVGIG (reference sequence).